This T cell receptor beta chain was found in a study of T cell repertoires in cytomegalovirus infection. Whole-study context: Recently identified HLA-C-restricted CMV epitopes were among the peptides used. Both CMV infection and a matching HLA type were indicated by public TCR beta signatures.

Regarding the study as a whole: Predominance within the ex vivo response was attributable to HLA-C-restricted CMV-specific TCR beta clonotypes. Cumulated frequencies of public TCR beta families served to identify carriers of CMV plus the relevant HLA.

This clonotype occurred many times. The antigen is unknown. V gave up 4 bases and J gave up 1 base; unmatched junction bases: 1. CDR3 length equals 13 residues. Per the germline V gene, CDR1 is SGHTA and CDR2 is FQGNSA. One entry per CDR3 protein results from TCRdb running MiXCR on the reads. The data show 300,000 to 400,000 distinct CDR3 sequences, 25% to 35% seen once. Sequencing used cultured PBMCs, obtained from culture after CMV antigen stimulation. The V call is TRBV7-2, the J call TRBJ2-7; 7 bases fit TRBD1. This TCR derives from a human donor in good health (CMV status not recorded). Some clones in this sample may be carry-over from other donors' samples. CDR3 loop: CASSSDRSYEQYF. DNA for the CDR3: TGTGCCAGCAGCTCGGACAGGTCCTACGAGCAGTACTTC.